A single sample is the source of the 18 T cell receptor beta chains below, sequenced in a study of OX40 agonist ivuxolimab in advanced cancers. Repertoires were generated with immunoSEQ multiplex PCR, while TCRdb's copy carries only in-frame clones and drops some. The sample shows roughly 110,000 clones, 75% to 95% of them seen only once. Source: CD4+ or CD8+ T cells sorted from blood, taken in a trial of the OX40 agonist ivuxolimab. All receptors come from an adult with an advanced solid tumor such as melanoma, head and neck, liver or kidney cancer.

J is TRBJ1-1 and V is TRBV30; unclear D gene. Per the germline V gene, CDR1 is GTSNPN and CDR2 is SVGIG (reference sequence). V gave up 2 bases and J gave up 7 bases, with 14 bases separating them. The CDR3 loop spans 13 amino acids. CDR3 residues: CAWSSVTSSEAFF. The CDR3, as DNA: TGTGCCTGGAGTTCCGTGACATCAAGTGAAGCTTTCTTT.

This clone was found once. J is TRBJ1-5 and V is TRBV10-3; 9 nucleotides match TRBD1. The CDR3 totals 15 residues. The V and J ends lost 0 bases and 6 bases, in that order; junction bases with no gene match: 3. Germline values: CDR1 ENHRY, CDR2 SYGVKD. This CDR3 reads CAISESTTGGQPQHF. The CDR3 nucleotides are TGTGCCATCAGTGAGTCGACGACAGGGGGTCAGCCCCAGCATTTT.

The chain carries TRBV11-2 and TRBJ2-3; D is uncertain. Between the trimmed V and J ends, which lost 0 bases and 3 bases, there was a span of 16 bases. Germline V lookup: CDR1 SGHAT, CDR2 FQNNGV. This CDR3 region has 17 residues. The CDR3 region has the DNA TGTGCCAGCAGCTTAGATCAAGCGACATTGGGGACAGATACGCAGTATTTT. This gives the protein CASSLDQATLGTDTQYF.

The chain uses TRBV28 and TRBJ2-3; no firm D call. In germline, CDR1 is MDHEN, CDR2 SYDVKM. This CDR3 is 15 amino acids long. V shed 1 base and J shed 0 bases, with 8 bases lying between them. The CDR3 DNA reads TGTGCCAGCAGTTTATTCTTGGATAGCACAGATACGCAGTATTTT. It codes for CASSLFLDSTDTQYF.

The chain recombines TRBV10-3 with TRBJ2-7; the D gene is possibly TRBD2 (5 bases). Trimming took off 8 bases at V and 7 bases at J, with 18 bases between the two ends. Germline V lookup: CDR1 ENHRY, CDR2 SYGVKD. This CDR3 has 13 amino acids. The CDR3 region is CAIGRDDYVEQYF. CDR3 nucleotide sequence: TGTGCCATCGGCCGGGATGACTACGTGGAGCAGTACTTC.

The CDR3 is CASSFSRGDSYF. DNA of the CDR3: TGCGCCAGCAGCTTCTCCCGGGGGGACTCCTACTTC. The chain combines TRBV5-1 with TRBJ2-7; 7 bases fit TRBD2. The germline V gene has CDR1 SGHRS and CDR2 YFSETQ. Trimming removed 2 bases from V and 13 bases from J; junction bases left unmatched: 9. This CDR3 spans 12 amino acids. The variable domain in full, completed from reference TRBV5-1 and TRBJ2-7, reads KAGVTQTPRYLIKTRGQQVTLSCSPISGHRSVSWYQQTPGQGLQFLFEYFSETQRNKGNFPGRFSGRQFSNSRSEMNVSTLELGDSALYLCASSFSRGDSYFGPGTRLTVT.

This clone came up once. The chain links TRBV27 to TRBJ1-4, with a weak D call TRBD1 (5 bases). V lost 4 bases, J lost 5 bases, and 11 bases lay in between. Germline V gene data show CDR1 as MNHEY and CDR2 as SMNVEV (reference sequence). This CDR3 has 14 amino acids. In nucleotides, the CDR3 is TGTGCCAGCAGTTCCTGGGACGGGAATGAAAAACTGTTTTTT. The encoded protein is CASSSWDGNEKLFF.

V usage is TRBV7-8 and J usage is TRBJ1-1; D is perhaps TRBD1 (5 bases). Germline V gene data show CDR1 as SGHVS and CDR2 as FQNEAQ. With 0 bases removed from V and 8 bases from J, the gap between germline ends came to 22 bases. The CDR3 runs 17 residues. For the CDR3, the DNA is TGTGCCAGCAGCTTAGCGCTAAGGGGCCAGATTGAATTGGAAGCTTTCTTT. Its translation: CASSLALRGQIELEAFF. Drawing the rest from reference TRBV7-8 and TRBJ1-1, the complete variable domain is GAGVSQSPRYKVAKRGQDVALRCDPISGHVSLFWYQQALGQGPEFLTYFQNEAQLDKSGLPSDRFFAERPEGSVSTLKIQRTQQEDSAVYLCASSLALRGQIELEAFFGQGTRLTVV.

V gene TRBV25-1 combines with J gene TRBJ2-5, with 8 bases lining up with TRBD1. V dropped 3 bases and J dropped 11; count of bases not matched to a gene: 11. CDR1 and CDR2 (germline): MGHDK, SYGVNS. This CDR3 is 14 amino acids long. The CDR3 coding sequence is TGTGCCAGCAGTGAGCTGGACAGGGAAAAAGAGCAGTACTTC. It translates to CASSELDREKEQYF.

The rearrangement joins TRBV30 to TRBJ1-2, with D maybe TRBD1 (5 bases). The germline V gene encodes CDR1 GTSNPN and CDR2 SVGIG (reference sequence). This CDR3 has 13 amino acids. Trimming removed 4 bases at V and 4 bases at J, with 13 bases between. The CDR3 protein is CAWNRDRPYGYTF. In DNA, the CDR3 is TGTGCCTGGAACCGGGACCGGCCCTATGGCTACACCTTC.

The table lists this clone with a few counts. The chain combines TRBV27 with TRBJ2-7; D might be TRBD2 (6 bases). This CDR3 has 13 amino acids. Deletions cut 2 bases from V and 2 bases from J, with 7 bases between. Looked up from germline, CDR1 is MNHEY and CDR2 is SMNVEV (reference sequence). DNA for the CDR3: TGTGCCAGCAGTTTAGGGGGGACCTACGAGCAGTACTTC. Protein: CASSLGGTYEQYF.

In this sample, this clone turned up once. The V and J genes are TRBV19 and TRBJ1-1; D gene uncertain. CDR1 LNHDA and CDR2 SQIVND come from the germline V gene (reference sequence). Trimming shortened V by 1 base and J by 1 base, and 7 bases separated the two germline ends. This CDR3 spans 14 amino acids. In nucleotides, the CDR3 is TGTGCCAGTAGTATAGGGGGAGGGAACACTGAAGCTTTCTTT. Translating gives CASSIGGGNTEAFF.

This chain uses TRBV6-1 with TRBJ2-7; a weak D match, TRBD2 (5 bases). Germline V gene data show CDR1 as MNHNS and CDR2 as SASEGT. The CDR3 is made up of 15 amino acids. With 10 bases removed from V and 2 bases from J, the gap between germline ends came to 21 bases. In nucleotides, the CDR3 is TGTGCCACCGAAGATGGCAGACTACTAACCTACGAGCAGTACTTC. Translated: CATEDGRLLTYEQYF.

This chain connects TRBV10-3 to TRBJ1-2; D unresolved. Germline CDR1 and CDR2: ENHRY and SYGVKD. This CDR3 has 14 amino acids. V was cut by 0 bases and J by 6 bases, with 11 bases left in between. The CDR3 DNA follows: TGTGCCATCAGTGAGTCGAGGGTAAGGAATGGCTACACCTTC. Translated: CAISESRVRNGYTF.

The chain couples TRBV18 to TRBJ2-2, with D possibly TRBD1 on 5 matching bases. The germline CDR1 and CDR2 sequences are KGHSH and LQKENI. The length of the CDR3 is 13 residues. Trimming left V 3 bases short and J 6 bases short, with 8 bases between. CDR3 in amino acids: CASSPQGAGELFF. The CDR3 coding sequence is TGTGCCAGCTCACCCCAGGGCGCCGGGGAGCTGTTTTTT.

The CDR3 loop reads CASSFSNGGQPQHF. As DNA, the CDR3 is TGTGCCAGCAGTTTCTCAAACGGGGGTCAGCCCCAGCATTTT. The chain links TRBV28 to TRBJ1-5, with D perhaps TRBD1 (5 bases). The CDR3 spans 14 residues. The germline CDR1 and CDR2 sequences are MDHEN and SYDVKM. The V end was cut by 3 bases, the J end by 6 bases, with 12 bases between.

CDR3 nucleotides: TGTGCCAGCTCGGAAGCACAGGGGGCTGGAAACACCATATATTTT. Translating it yields CASSEAQGAGNTIYF. The chain carries TRBV18 and TRBJ1-3, with TRBD1 matching 8 bases. This CDR3 has 15 amino acids. Germline CDR1 and CDR2: KGHSH and LQKENI. Trimming cost V 6 bases and J 2 bases; bases outside gene matches: 6. Drawing the rest from reference TRBV18 and TRBJ1-3, the complete variable domain is NAGVMQNPRHLVRRRGQEARLRCSPMKGHSHVYWYRQLPEEGLKFMVYLQKENIIDESGMPKERFSAEFPKEGPSILRIQQVVRGDSAAYFCASSEAQGAGNTIYFGEGSWLTVV.

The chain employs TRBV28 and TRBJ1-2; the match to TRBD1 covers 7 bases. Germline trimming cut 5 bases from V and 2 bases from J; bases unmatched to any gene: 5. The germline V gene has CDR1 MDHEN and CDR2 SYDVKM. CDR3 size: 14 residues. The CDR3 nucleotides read TGTGCCAGCAGTATCGGGGACAGAAACTATGGCTACACCTTC. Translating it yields CASSIGDRNYGYTF.